One and the same sample provided the 7 T cell receptor beta chains below, sequenced in a study of shared clonotypes between healthy human individuals. Using immunoSEQ multiplex PCR, the repertoire was profiled, and TCRdb retains in-frame clones only, with some absent. This sample has some 1 million clones, with 75% found just once. The material sequenced was memory CD4+ T cells sorted from blood. As to subset: CD45RA-negative fraction. The receptors were sampled from a man aged 18 to 30 in good health.

The chain uses TRBV10-3 and TRBJ2-3; D call uncertain. The CDR3 is made up of 13 amino acids. The V gene lost 8 bases and the J gene lost 0 bases, with 9 bases spanning the gap. Germline values: CDR1 ENHRY, CDR2 SYGVKD. CDR3 amino acids: CAIEQPSTDTQYF. DNA for the CDR3: TGTGCCATCGAGCAGCCTAGCACAGATACGCAGTATTTT.

The sample holds one count of this clone. The rearrangement links TRBV2 to TRBJ2-2; D is tentatively TRBD1 or TRBD2 (6 bases each). Trimming pared 6 bases from V and 5 bases from J, leaving 10 bases between. Germline-derived CDR1 and CDR2 are SNHLY and FYNNEI. The CDR3 length is 13 residues. CDR3 sequence (DNA): TGTGCCAGCAGGGGGGGCCGGACCGGGGAGCTGTTTTTT. This gives the protein CASRGGRTGELFF.

The chain carries TRBV18 and TRBJ1-4; 7 bases are a match to TRBD1. J lost 4 bases, V lost 3 bases, and 5 bases had no gene match. Germline lookup yields CDR1 KGHSH and CDR2 LQKENI. The CDR3 is 15 residues long. The chain's CDR3 is CASSPPGQRNEKLFF. The CDR3 DNA is TGTGCCAGCTCACCCCCGGGACAGCGTAATGAAAAACTGTTTTTT.

The rearrangement links TRBV29-1 to TRBJ2-5; D ambiguous. Trimming cost V 7 bases and J 2 bases, with 14 bases left between them. CDR1 SQVTM and CDR2 ANQGSEA come from the germline V gene. The CDR3 length is 13 residues. CDR3 in amino acids: CSANGRQQETQYF. Written as DNA, the CDR3 is TGCAGCGCGAACGGCAGGCAACAAGAGACCCAGTACTTC.

The chain uses TRBV6-1 and TRBJ2-2, with 7 nucleotides matching TRBD1. V was clipped by 6 bases and J by 0 bases; unmatched bases: 4. Germline V lookup: CDR1 MNHNS, CDR2 SASEGT. The CDR3 covers 15 residues. The CDR3 DNA reads as TGTGCCAGCAGCGATGGGACAGCGAACACCGGGGAGCTGTTTTTT. This encodes CASSDGTANTGELFF.

For this clone: Because the CDR3's place on the DNA is in doubt, the DNA is left out and the CDR3 is given as listed by TCRdb. The V gene is TRBV5-1, the J gene TRBJ2-6; TRBD1 is the table's D call and was not checked against the DNA. A total of 17 residues make up the CDR3, ends included. Per germline, CDR1 SGHRS and CDR2 YFSETQ. The CDR3 protein is CASSPQQGTFGANVLTF.

This chain uses TRBV5-4 with TRBJ2-2, with 7 bases fitting TRBD2. V gave up 3 bases and J gave up 1 base; unmatched junction bases: 12. This CDR3 contains 18 residues. Germline V gene data show CDR1 as SGHNT and CDR2 as YYREEE (reference sequence). The CDR3 region has the DNA TGTGCCAGCAGCTCCGGGGGGACCCGGGACCTGAACACCGGGGAGCTGTTTTTT. It encodes CASSSGGTRDLNTGELFF.